The rows below give T cell receptor beta chains drawn from one sample of a study of vaccination and CD4 T cells after COVID-19. Their target antigens are unknown. TCRdb independently ran MiXCR on the PCR reads; one entry per CDR3 protein. The sample consists of some 10,000 distinct CDR3 sequences, 55% to 75% of them appearing once. The source material was CD4+ T cells from blood, cultured in vitro. The source is a human donor who had recovered from COVID-19. Both conserved end residues are part of each CDR3. A D gene is named only where the DNA matches it firmly. Clone size is given for some rows only: seen once, a few or many times, or a class if the clone is expanded.

V gene	clone size	J gene	D gene	CDR3 protein	CDR3 DNA
TRBV7-2	NA	TRBJ1-2	NA	CASSLRDTHGYTF	TGTGCCAGCAGCTTACGGGACACCCATGGCTACACCTTC
TRBV10-1	few	TRBJ1-1	NA	CASSLQGKLSTEAFF	TGCGCCAGCAGTCTACAGGGAAAATTAAGCACTGAAGCTTTCTTT
TRBV20-1	once	TRBJ1-3	NA	CSARGDSVGNTIYF	TGCAGTGCTAGGGGAGACAGTGTTGGAAACACCATATATTTT
TRBV7-2	few	TRBJ2-2	TRBD1	CASSEDRAGMEELFF	TGTGCCAGCAGCGAAGACAGGGCTGGAATGGAGGAGCTGTTTTTT
TRBV28	NA	TRBJ1-1	NA	CASSRRISAEAFF	TGTGCCAGCAGTCGGCGGATATCTGCTGAAGCTTTCTTT
TRBV27	NA	TRBJ1-5	TRBD1	CASSLSGRGGQPQHF	TGTGCCAGCAGTTTATCTGGCAGGGGGGGCCAGCCCCAGCATTTT
TRBV19	NA	TRBJ1-1	NA	CASSIVPWANTEAFF	TGTGCCAGTAGTATAGTACCCTGGGCGAACACTGAAGCTTTCTTT
TRBV12-3/TRBV12-4	NA	TRBJ1-1	NA	CASSQSTGNTEAFF	TGTGCCAGCAGCCAATCGACAGGGAACACTGAAGCTTTCTTT
TRBV19	NA	TRBJ1-1	TRBD1	CASSIGDRAFF	TGTGCCAGTAGTATAGGGGACAGAGCTTTCTTT
TRBV6-1	large	TRBJ2-3	TRBD2	CASKQRAGGSTDTQYF	TGTGCCAGCAAACAGAGAGCGGGGGGGAGCACAGATACGCAGTATTTT
TRBV11-3	NA	TRBJ2-2	NA	CASSPGTPSLGELFF	TGTGCCAGCAGCCCCGGGACGCCTTCGCTCGGGGAGCTGTTTTTT
TRBV19	NA	TRBJ2-2	NA	CASSIGSGWSTGELFF	TGTGCCAGTAGTATAGGGAGTGGATGGAGCACCGGGGAGCTGTTTTTT
TRBV28	NA	TRBJ2-1	TRBD2	CASSLPPSAGGYEQFF	TGTGCCAGCAGTTTACCTCCTAGCGCGGGAGGTTATGAGCAGTTCTTC
TRBV5-1	NA	TRBJ2-5	NA	CASALGGQETQYF	TGCGCCAGCGCCCTTGGGGGACAAGAGACCCAGTACTTC